This is a list of T cell receptor beta chains from one sample in a study of OX40 agonist ivuxolimab in advanced cancers. Generated by immunoSEQ multiplex PCR, the TCRdb table keeps only in-frame clones and is missing some. The sample lists approximately 100,000 clones; over 85% were seen once. Sequenced material: CD4+ or CD8+ T cells sorted from blood, taken in a trial of the OX40 agonist ivuxolimab. These receptors all stem from an adult with an advanced solid tumor such as melanoma, head and neck, liver or kidney cancer. Each CDR3 is given with its conserved first and last residue. D genes are given only for firm matches. Clone size is given for some rows only: seen once, a few or many times, or a class if the clone is expanded.

D | length | J | V | size | DNA | CDR3
- | 14 | TRBJ2-3 | TRBV6-1 | - | TGTGCCAGCAAGGTGGTAGCGGACACAGATACGCAGTATTTT | CASKVVADTDTQYF
TRBD1 | 14 | TRBJ1-2 | TRBV29-1 | - | TGCAGCGTTGAGGACAGGGTACCTAACTATGGCTACACCTTC | CSVEDRVPNYGYTF
- | 17 | TRBJ1-3 | TRBV12-2 | - | TGTGCAAGTCGCCACTTTGAGACGGGATTCGGCGGAAACACCATATATTTT | CASRHFETGFGGNTIYF
- | 12 | TRBJ1-2 | TRBV15 | - | TGTGCCACCAGCAGAGATGGTCTGGGCTACACCTTC | CATSRDGLGYTF
- | 14 | TRBJ2-7 | TRBV28 | - | TGTGCCAGCAGTTTGGCAGGGGTTAGTTACGAGCAGTACTTC | CASSLAGVSYEQYF
- | 14 | TRBJ1-5 | TRBV29-1 | - | TGCAGCGTTTCGTCGGGTTTAGTCAATCAGCCCCAGCATTTT | CSVSSGLVNQPQHF
- | 15 | TRBJ1-1 | TRBV6-1 | - | TGTGCCAGCAGGAGGCAACATTCTTTGAACACTGAAGCTTTCTTT | CASRRQHSLNTEAFF
- | 14 | TRBJ2-1 | TRBV7-7 | - | TGTGCTAGCAGCTTAGAACTAGCAGGGAATGAGCAGTTCTTC | CASSLELAGNEQFF
- | 13 | TRBJ2-1 | TRBV30 | - | TGTGCCTGGTTCATCTTGGCTTCCAATGAGCAGTTCTTC | CAWFILASNEQFF
- | 18 | TRBJ2-1 | TRBV19 | - | TGTGCCAGTAGTATAGATGGGATCAGAGCAGGGCCTTACAATGAGCAGTTCTTC | CASSIDGIRAGPYNEQFF
- | 13 | TRBJ1-5 | TRBV30 | - | TGTGCCTGGAGTGTACAGAAATATCAGCCCCAGCATTTT | CAWSVQKYQPQHF
- | 14 | TRBJ2-3 | TRBV18 | - | TGTGCCAGCTCCGACGGGGCTAGCACAGATACGCAGTATTTT | CASSDGASTDTQYF
TRBD1 | 16 | TRBJ2-6 | TRBV5-1 | - | TGCGCCAGCAGCCCTCCACAGGGGGCCGGGGCCAACGTCCTGACTTTC | CASSPPQGAGANVLTF
- | 13 | TRBJ1-3 | TRBV27 | - | TGTGCCAGCAGAGAACTCTCTGGAAACACCATATATTTT | CASRELSGNTIYF
- | 15 | TRBJ1-1 | TRBV5-6 | - | TGTGCCAGCAGCTGGCGGAGTGGGTGGGGCACTGAAGCTTTCTTT | CASSWRSGWGTEAFF
- | 14 | TRBJ1-2 | TRBV2 | - | TGTGCCAGCAATAAACTTCAGGGGAACTATGGCTACACCTTC | CASNKLQGNYGYTF
- | 14 | TRBJ1-2 | TRBV27 | - | TGTGCCAGCAGTCCACCGGGGACTCGCTATGGCTACACCTTC | CASSPPGTRYGYTF
TRBD1 | 13 | TRBJ2-7 | TRBV28 | - | TGTGCCAGCCGGGGGACAGGTTCCTACGAGCAGTACTTC | CASRGTGSYEQYF
- | 12 | TRBJ1-1 | TRBV9 | few | TGTGCCAGCAGCGGGGGGTTTGCTGAAGCTTTCTTT | CASSGGFAEAFF